This entry lists 28 T cell receptor beta chains sequenced from one sample in a study of T cell responses to AZD1222 COVID-19 vaccine. Some clones are missing from TCRdb's copy, which holds only in-frame ones; the method was immunoSEQ multiplex PCR. The table shows about 79,000 clones, with more than 70% occurring only once. The sequences come from peripheral blood, collected on day 0 of AZD1222 vaccination. Receptor source: an adult in good health.

The gene calls are TRBV13 and TRBJ1-2; no clear D gene. The CDR3 totals 14 residues. Deletions cut 5 bases from V and 2 bases from J, with 12 bases between. Germline CDR1 and CDR2: PRHDT and FYEKMQ (reference sequence). CDR3 nucleotides: TGTGCCAGCAGCCCCCCCCAGCCAAACTATGGCTACACCTTC. It translates to CASSPPQPNYGYTF.

V gene TRBV2 combines with J gene TRBJ1-4; 9 nucleotides agree with TRBD1. Germline CDR1 SNHLY, CDR2 FYNNEI. This CDR3 is 14 amino acids long. Trimming removed 5 bases from V and 7 bases from J; junction bases left unmatched: 5. The CDR3: CASSYRGLAEKLFF. In nucleotides, the CDR3 is TGTGCCAGCAGTTACAGGGGGCTGGCTGAAAAACTGTTTTTT.

This clone was seen a handful of times. The V and J genes are TRBV7-9 and TRBJ1-1; D gene unclear. The CDR3 is made up of 12 amino acids. Germline assignment: CDR1 SEHNR and CDR2 FQNEAQ (reference sequence). Trimming cost V 8 bases and J 1 base, with 8 bases left between them. The CDR3 here is CASFRGNTEAFF. The DNA of the CDR3 is TGTGCCAGCTTTCGAGGGAACACTGAAGCTTTCTTT.

This clone was counted only a few times. The chain couples TRBV12-3 or TRBV12-4 to TRBJ1-1; D gene ambiguous. V lost 3 bases, J lost 5 bases, and 10 bases lay in between. The CDR3 covers 13 residues. This CDR3 is CASSFTVLTEAFF. The CDR3, as DNA: TGTGCCAGCAGTTTTACAGTGTTGACTGAAGCTTTCTTT.

The rearrangement links TRBV12-3 or TRBV12-4 to TRBJ1-6; D is uncertain. Trimming pared 3 bases from V and 9 bases from J, leaving 9 bases between. This CDR3 has 13 residues. CDR3 coding DNA: TGTGCCAGCAGTTTCCGACAAACTTCACCCCTCCACTTT. Encoded protein: CASSFRQTSPLHF.

V usage is TRBV28 and J usage is TRBJ2-7; no reliable D call. V was clipped by 8 bases and J by 3 bases, with 20 bases between them. Per germline, CDR1 MDHEN and CDR2 SYDVKM. The CDR3 is 15 amino acids. CDR3 in DNA: TGTGCCAGCCTGGCGCCGGCGAAGGCACACTACGAGCAGTACTTC. This encodes CASLAPAKAHYEQYF.

This clone appeared once. The chain uses TRBV2 and TRBJ2-7; a possible D gene is TRBD2 (6 bases). The germline V gene has CDR1 SNHLY and CDR2 FYNNEI. The CDR3 has 15 amino acids. Trimming left V 6 bases short and J 2 bases short, with 17 bases between. The CDR3 DNA is TGTGCCAGCAGCGACACGGGAGTTGGACCCTACGAGCAGTACTTC. This translates into CASSDTGVGPYEQYF.

The chain's CDR3 is CASRAGQTYEQYF. CDR3 nucleotide sequence: TGTGCCAGCAGGGCTGGACAGACCTACGAGCAGTACTTC. This chain connects TRBV6-5 to TRBJ2-7, with a possible D match to TRBD1 (6 bases). Germline V gene sequence: CDR1 MNHEY, CDR2 SVGAGI. V gave up 6 bases and J gave up 2 bases, with 11 bases separating them. The CDR3 totals 13 residues.

This clone was detected only a few times. This chain links TRBV2 with TRBJ1-6; D unclear. Trimming stripped 1 base from V and 10 bases from J, with 14 bases between. Looked up from germline, CDR1 is SNHLY and CDR2 is FYNNEI. The CDR3 runs to 15 residues. CDR3 DNA sequence: TGTGCCAGCAGTGAAGGAAGTTTTCCCTGGTCACCCCTCCACTTT. This gives the protein CASSEGSFPWSPLHF. The full variable domain, with the rest looked up from reference TRBV2 and TRBJ1-6, is EPEVTQTPSHQVTQMGQEVILRCVPISNHLYFYWYRQILGQKVEFLVSFYNNEISEKSEIFDDQFSVERPDGSNFTLKIRSTKLEDSAMYFCASSEGSFPWSPLHFGNGTRLTVT.

V gene TRBV11-2 combines with J gene TRBJ1-1, with D perhaps matching TRBD1 (6 bases). The CDR3 loop spans 14 amino acids. Germline loops: CDR1 SGHAT, CDR2 FQNNGV. Trimming pared 5 bases from V and 5 bases from J, leaving 15 bases between. The CDR3 protein is CASSRPWGRTEAFF. CDR3 bases: TGTGCCAGCAGCCGCCCCTGGGGGCGAACTGAAGCTTTCTTT.

The V call is TRBV7-2, the J call TRBJ2-3, with 16 bases matching TRBD2. After removal of 4 bases from V and 3 bases from J, the junction contained 7 bases not matched to a gene. The germline CDR1 and CDR2 sequences are SGHTA and FQGNSA. CDR3 length: 18 residues. For the CDR3, the DNA is TGTGCCAGCAGCTCGGGACTAGCGGGAGGGAGGGGTACAGATACGCAGTATTTT. Protein product: CASSSGLAGGRGTDTQYF. The full variable domain, rest sourced from reference TRBV7-2 and TRBJ2-3, is GAGVSQSPSNKVTEKGKDVELRCDPISGHTALYWYRQSLGQGLEFLIYFQGNSAPDKSGLPSDRFSAERTGGSVSTLTIQRTQQEDSAVYLCASSSGLAGGRGTDTQYFGPGTRLTVL.

In nucleotides, the CDR3 is TGTGCCAGCAGCTTGAGGTTAAACACCGGGGAGCTGTTTTTT. This translates into CASSLRLNTGELFF. The chain combines TRBV5-5 with TRBJ2-2; D remains unclear. V lost 1 base and J lost 2, with 6 bases in between. Germline V lookup: CDR1 SGHKS, CDR2 YYEKEE (reference sequence). The CDR3 contains 14 residues.

The gene calls are TRBV28 and TRBJ2-1; 8 nucleotides align to TRBD2. Germline CDR1 reads MDHEN; CDR2 reads SYDVKM. The CDR3 covers 18 residues. The V and J ends lost 6 bases and 2 bases, in that order; junction bases with no gene match: 15. Here the CDR3 reads CASSAVGGSGSTYNEQFF. The CDR3 DNA is TGTGCCAGCAGCGCCGTGGGGGGGAGCGGGAGTACCTACAATGAGCAGTTCTTC.

The chain links TRBV30 to TRBJ1-2; D remains ambiguous. Per germline, CDR1 GTSNPN and CDR2 SVGIG (reference sequence). The V gene lost 4 bases and the J gene lost 2 bases, with 11 bases spanning the gap. The CDR3 is 13 residues long. Here the CDR3 DNA reads TGTGCCTGGACCCCCTCCGCGAACTATGGCTACACCTTC. As protein: CAWTPSANYGYTF.

The chain employs TRBV2 and TRBJ2-1; 8 positions match TRBD2. CDR1 is SNHLY and CDR2 is FYNNEI in the germline V gene. The CDR3 spans 15 residues. V was pared by 5 bases and J by 4 bases, with 7 bases of the junction left unmatched. In DNA, the CDR3 is TGTGCCAGCAGTTCTCTCGCGGGGGGATACAATGAGCAGTTCTTC. Translating it yields CASSSLAGGYNEQFF.

The chain carries TRBV30 and TRBJ2-5, with D uncertain. Germline-derived CDR1 and CDR2 are GTSNPN and SVGIG (reference sequence). Trimming cost V 0 bases and J 0 bases, with 8 bases left between them. The CDR3 consists of 14 residues. The CDR3 DNA reads TGTGCCTGGAGTGTACTCAGGTACCAAGAGACCCAGTACTTC. Translating gives CAWSVLRYQETQYF. Combining the CDR3 with reference TRBV30 and TRBJ2-5 gives the whole variable domain SQTIHQWPATLVQPVGSPLSLECTVEGTSNPNLYWYRQAAGRGLQLLFYSVGIGQISSEVPQNLSASRPQDRQFILSSKKLLLSDSGFYLCAWSVLRYQETQYFGPGTRLLVL.

Only one count was recorded for this clone. The CDR3 DNA reads TGTGCCAGCAGCGGAGGGGACAGGAACTATGGCTACACCTTC. The encoded protein is CASSGGDRNYGYTF. J is TRBJ1-2 and V is TRBV7-9, with TRBD1 identical over 8 bases. Trimming took 5 bases from V and 2 from J; bases not matched to a gene: 4. Per germline, CDR1 SEHNR and CDR2 FQNEAQ (reference sequence). The CDR3 consists of 14 residues. The full variable domain, rest sourced from reference TRBV7-9 and TRBJ1-2, is DTGVSQNPRHKITKRGQNVTFRCDPISEHNRLYWYRQTLGQGPEFLTYFQNEAQLEKSRLLSDRFSAERPKGSFSTLEIQRTEQGDSAMYLCASSGGDRNYGYTFGSGTRLTVV.

This chain joins TRBV28 and TRBJ1-2; tentative D call: TRBD1 (5 bases). The V gene's germline CDR1 is MDHEN and CDR2 SYDVKM. This CDR3 is built from 15 residues. V lost 3 bases and J lost 4, with 15 bases in between. In nucleotides, the CDR3 is TGTGCCAGCAGTTTGTTTACTGGGGGATTCTATGGCTACACCTTC. This gives the protein CASSLFTGGFYGYTF.

V and J are TRBV5-1 and TRBJ1-2, with 8 bases fitting TRBD1. The CDR3 length is 15 residues. Per the germline V gene, CDR1 is SGHRS and CDR2 is YFSETQ. Trimming took 3 bases from V and 4 from J; bases not matched to a gene: 8. This CDR3 reads CASSYPGGFSYGYTF. In DNA, the CDR3 is TGCGCCAGCAGCTACCCAGGGGGCTTTAGCTATGGCTACACCTTC.

The V call is TRBV2, the J call TRBJ2-3; D ambiguous. Trimming cost V 1 base and J 0 bases, with 11 bases left between them. Germline assignment: CDR1 SNHLY and CDR2 FYNNEI. This CDR3 comprises 16 residues. The CDR3 sequence: CASSEGEALSTDTQYF. Here the CDR3 DNA reads TGTGCCAGCAGTGAAGGTGAGGCTCTCAGCACAGATACGCAGTATTTT.

This clone was detected once. The chain carries TRBV6-2 or TRBV6-3 and TRBJ2-1; TRBD2 aligns across 13 bases. The CDR3 length is 15 residues. V lost 6 bases, J lost 8 bases, and 7 bases stayed unmatched. Germline V gene lookup returns CDR1 MNHEY and CDR2 SVGEGT. The CDR3 reads CASSSGTSGNYEQFF. CDR3 DNA: TGTGCCAGCAGCTCCGGGACTAGCGGGAACTATGAGCAGTTCTTC.

CDR3 sequence: CASSLARQGNYGYTF. The DNA of the CDR3 is TGTGCCAGCAGCTTGGCGCGACAGGGAAACTATGGCTACACCTTC. This chain links TRBV5-4 with TRBJ1-2; 7 bases match TRBD1. CDR3 size: 15 residues. Trimming at V came to 0 bases and at J to 2 bases, leaving 4 bases not matched to a gene. Germline V CDR1 and CDR2: SGHNT, YYREEE (reference sequence).

The V gene is TRBV4-1, the J gene TRBJ2-1, with a weak D call TRBD2 (6 bases). This CDR3 has 17 residues. CDR1 MGHRA and CDR2 YSYEKL come from the germline V gene. The V gene lost 0 bases and the J gene lost 3 bases, with 15 bases spanning the gap. The CDR3 DNA reads TGCGCCAGCAGCCAAGAGGGTATAGCGGTACTCTACAATGAGCAGTTCTTC. Translating gives CASSQEGIAVLYNEQFF.

The rearrangement links TRBV5-1 to TRBJ1-1, with 9 bases that match TRBD1. The CDR3 spans 13 residues. V dropped 7 bases and J dropped 3; count of bases not matched to a gene: 4. Germline V gene sequence: CDR1 SGHRS, CDR2 YFSETQ. The CDR3 DNA follows: TGCGCCAGCCGGACAGGGGCCGACACTGAAGCTTTCTTT. Protein: CASRTGADTEAFF.

The chain is built from TRBV6-4 and TRBJ2-7; D is possibly TRBD2 (6 bases). Trimming left V 7 bases short and J 0 bases short, with 13 bases between. Germline V gene sequence: CDR1 MRHNA, CDR2 SNTAGT. The CDR3 consists of 14 residues. CDR3 sequence: CASTLMRGSYEQYF. CDR3 nucleotides: TGTGCCAGCACGTTAATGCGGGGCTCCTACGAGCAGTACTTC.

The gene calls are TRBV12-3 or TRBV12-4 and TRBJ1-1; D uncertain. V gave up 2 bases and J gave up 3 bases, with 7 bases separating them. The CDR3 has 13 residues. In DNA form, the CDR3 reads TGTGCCAGCAGTTTACTACGGTACACTGAAGCTTTCTTT. Protein sequence: CASSLLRYTEAFF.

The CDR3 sequence: CASSPGRKSPLHF. The CDR3 nucleotides read TGTGCCAGCAGCCCCGGACGAAAGTCACCCCTCCACTTT. The rearrangement joins TRBV6-5 to TRBJ1-6; D is undetermined. V lost 6 bases, J lost 10 bases, and 13 bases lay in between. Germline V CDR1 and CDR2: MNHEY, SVGAGI. The CDR3 is 13 amino acids.

The chain links TRBV5-1 to TRBJ1-2; D uncertain. In germline, CDR1 is SGHRS, CDR2 YFSETQ. CDR3 length: 15 amino acids. Between the trimmed V and J ends, which lost 0 bases and 0 bases, there was a span of 9 bases. CDR3 bases: TGCGCCAGCAGCTTGGGTCCGGAGACTAACTATGGCTACACCTTC. It specifies CASSLGPETNYGYTF.